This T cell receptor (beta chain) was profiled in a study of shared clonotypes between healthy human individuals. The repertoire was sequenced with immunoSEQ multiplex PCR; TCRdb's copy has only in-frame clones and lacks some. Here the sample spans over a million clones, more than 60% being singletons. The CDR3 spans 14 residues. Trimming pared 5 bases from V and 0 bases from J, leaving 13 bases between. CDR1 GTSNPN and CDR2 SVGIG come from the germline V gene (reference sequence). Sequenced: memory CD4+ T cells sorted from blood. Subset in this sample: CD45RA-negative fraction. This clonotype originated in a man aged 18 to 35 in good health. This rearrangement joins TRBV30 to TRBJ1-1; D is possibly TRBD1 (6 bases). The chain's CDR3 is CAWQRGTLNTEAFF. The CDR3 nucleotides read TGTGCCTGGCAAAGGGGGACATTGAACACTGAAGCTTTCTTT. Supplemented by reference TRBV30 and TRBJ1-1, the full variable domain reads SQTIHQWPATLVQPVGSPLSLECTVEGTSNPNLYWYRQAAGRGLQLLFYSVGIGQISSEVPQNLSASRPQDRQFILSSKKLLLSDSGFYLCAWQRGTLNTEAFFGQGTRLTVV.